Below are 21 T cell receptor beta chains sequenced from a single sample in a study of T cells after yellow fever vaccination. One entry per CDR3 protein, called by TCRdb with MiXCR from the 5' RACE reads. The profile shows 500,000 to 650,000 distinct CDR3 sequences, 9% to 15% of them singletons. The material sequenced was PBMCs, taken on the day of the yellow fever booster vaccination. The receptors stem from a man between 25 and 39 years old who received the YFV17D yellow fever vaccine.

The table lists this clonotype with a few counts. The rearrangement links TRBV5-6 to TRBJ2-7, with unresolved D. Per the germline V gene, CDR1 is SGHDT and CDR2 is YYEEEE. The V gene lost 0 bases and the J gene lost 0 bases, with 7 bases spanning the gap. The CDR3 covers 14 residues. Here the CDR3 DNA reads TGTGCCAGCAGCTTGGCCAGGCACTCCTACGAGCAGTACTTC. This sequence encodes CASSLARHSYEQYF.

This clonotype was seen repeatedly, ten times or more. This chain links TRBV4-3 with TRBJ1-5, with D unclear. The V gene's germline CDR1 is LGHNA and CDR2 YSLEER. Trimming removed 6 bases from V and 2 bases from J, with 11 bases in between. The CDR3 is made up of 14 amino acids. CDR3: CASSLDTRNQPQHF. For the CDR3, the DNA is TGCGCCAGCAGTCTCGACACGCGCAATCAGCCCCAGCATTTT.

This clonotype was observed at least ten times. The V gene is TRBV6-5, the J gene TRBJ2-7; D perhaps matches TRBD1 (5 bases). Germline CDR1 reads MNHEY; CDR2 reads SVGAGI. Trimming shortened V by 10 bases and J by 6 bases, and 19 bases separated the two germline ends. This CDR3 comprises 13 residues. Here the CDR3 reads CATKPQGRGEQYF. CDR3 nucleotide sequence: TGTGCCACCAAGCCCCAGGGAAGGGGCGAGCAGTACTTC.

This clonotype appeared a few times. This chain links TRBV2 with TRBJ2-7, with 9 positions matching TRBD2. Trimming took 7 bases from V and 6 from J; bases not matched to a gene: 10. Germline CDR1 reads SNHLY; CDR2 reads FYNNEI. The CDR3 covers 14 residues. The CDR3 protein is CASTVSSGNPEQYF. Written as DNA, the CDR3 is TGTGCCAGCACCGTCTCTAGCGGGAACCCCGAGCAGTACTTC.

The gene calls are TRBV5-4 and TRBJ2-7; 10 nucleotides agree with TRBD2. There are 15 residues in the CDR3. Germline V gene sequence: CDR1 SGHNT, CDR2 YYREEE (reference sequence). V was clipped by 4 bases and J by 7 bases; unmatched bases: 11. The CDR3 loop is CASSTDLAGVGEQYF. The CDR3 nucleotides read TGTGCCAGCAGCACCGACCTAGCGGGAGTGGGGGAGCAGTACTTC.

This clonotype was seen a handful of times. The rearrangement joins TRBV7-2 to TRBJ2-1, with 9 bases matching TRBD2. The CDR3 has 17 residues. Losses at the gene ends were 2 bases for V and 5 bases for J; bases not matched to a gene: 10. Germline CDR1 reads SGHTA; CDR2 reads FQGNSA. CDR3 region: CASSLRRASGNHNEQFF. The CDR3 nucleotides read TGTGCCAGCAGCTTACGGCGGGCTAGCGGGAACCACAATGAGCAGTTCTTC.

The chain employs TRBV30 and TRBJ2-7, with D perhaps matching TRBD1 (6 bases). The CDR3 consists of 13 residues. The ends were cut back, 5 bases at V and 3 bases at J, with 14 bases in the middle. Germline lookup yields CDR1 GTSNPN and CDR2 SVGIG (reference sequence). CDR3 coding DNA: TGTGCCTGGGCCCTAGGGGACAACTACGAGCAGTACTTC. It yields the protein CAWALGDNYEQYF.

This clonotype occurred many times. The chain is built from TRBV29-1 and TRBJ1-1; D remains ambiguous. The V gene lost 4 bases and the J gene lost 3 bases, with 9 bases spanning the gap. Germline V gene sequence: CDR1 SQVTM, CDR2 ANQGSEA. The CDR3 sequence is 12 residues long. CDR3 sequence (DNA): TGCAGCGTTGGGGGTTTGGACACTGAAGCTTTCTTT. Residues: CSVGGLDTEAFF.

In this sample, this clonotype turned up a few times. The genes are TRBV19 and TRBJ2-7; 8 bases align to TRBD2. Germline V gives CDR1 LNHDA, CDR2 SQIVND (reference sequence). The CDR3 sequence is 13 residues long. V shed 8 bases and J 4 bases; nucleotides not matched to a gene: 7. The DNA for the CDR3 is TGTGCCAGTGCAGCGGGAGTTAGTTACGAGCAGTACTTC. It yields the protein CASAAGVSYEQYF.

This chain connects TRBV12-3 or TRBV12-4 to TRBJ1-1, with a possible D match to TRBD1 (5 bases). This CDR3 comprises 14 residues. Trimming took off 2 bases at V and 1 base at J, with 8 bases between the two ends. CDR3 DNA sequence: TGTGCCAGCAGTTTATACGGGGGGAACACTGAAGCTTTCTTT. Amino acid sequence: CASSLYGGNTEAFF.

The chain has TRBV24-1 and TRBJ2-1, with no clear D. CDR1 and CDR2 from the germline V gene are KGHDR and SFDVKD. V was shortened by 3 bases and J by 4 bases, with 6 bases between the two germline ends. This CDR3 spans 13 amino acids. The CDR3 DNA is TGTGCCACCAGTGATCCCCTTTACAATGAGCAGTTCTTC. Amino acid sequence: CATSDPLYNEQFF.

This clonotype was seen a handful of times. This chain joins TRBV4-2 and TRBJ2-3; D is tentatively TRBD1 or TRBD2 (5 bases each). The V end was cut by 1 base, the J end by 4 bases, with 12 bases between. Germline assignment: CDR1 LGHNA and CDR2 YNFKEQ. The CDR3 has 15 residues. The CDR3 here is CASSQGEGTPDTQYF. The CDR3 region has the DNA TGTGCCAGCAGCCAAGGGGAAGGGACCCCAGATACGCAGTATTTT.

A few counts support this clonotype. The chain couples TRBV4-3 to TRBJ1-2; D may be TRBD1 (5 bases). V was pared by 4 bases and J by 3 bases, with 12 bases between. This CDR3 contains 14 residues. The germline CDR1 and CDR2 sequences are LGHNA and YSLEER. The DNA of the CDR3 is TGCGCCAGCAGCCCCGCAGGGAGTGACTATGGCTACACCTTC. It translates to CASSPAGSDYGYTF.

In its sample, this clonotype was seen a few times. The chain recombines TRBV7-9 with TRBJ2-4, with D maybe TRBD1 (5 bases). V lost 3 bases and J lost 3, with 18 bases in between. The length of the CDR3 is 17 residues. From germline, CDR1 is SEHNR and CDR2 FQNEAQ (reference sequence). CDR3 DNA: TGTGCCAGCAGCTTCTCCCCAGGGTTTGGGGTCAAAAACATTCAGTACTTC. Its protein product is CASSFSPGFGVKNIQYF.

In this sample, this clonotype turned up a few times. In nucleotides, the CDR3 is TGTGCCAGCAGTTCAGCGGGAGGGCTGGATGAGCAGTTCTTC. It yields the protein CASSSAGGLDEQFF. The rearrangement uses TRBV12-3 or TRBV12-4 and TRBJ2-1; 10 nucleotides line up with TRBD2. The CDR3 is 14 amino acids. After removal of 4 bases from V and 8 bases from J, the junction contained 5 bases not matched to a gene.

The J gene is TRBJ1-1, the V gene TRBV6-5; D not resolved. This CDR3 spans 15 amino acids. Germline V CDR1 and CDR2: MNHEY, SVGAGI. V lost 3 bases, J lost 0 bases, and 11 bases lay in between. The CDR3 region has the DNA TGTGCCAGCAGTTATAGGGCGGGGATGAACACTGAAGCTTTCTTT. Amino acid sequence: CASSYRAGMNTEAFF.

This clonotype was seen a handful of times. The chain carries TRBV6-2 or TRBV6-3 and TRBJ1-1; D ambiguous. The germline V gene has CDR1 MNHEY and CDR2 SVGEGT. The V gene lost 6 bases and the J gene lost 10 bases, with 21 bases spanning the gap. This CDR3 has 14 amino acids. The CDR3 sequence: CASSPWRGVVTAFF. CDR3 sequence (DNA): TGTGCCAGCAGCCCCTGGCGGGGAGTGGTAACAGCTTTCTTT.

The J gene is TRBJ1-1, the V gene TRBV12-3 or TRBV12-4; D gene uncertain. This CDR3 is built from 15 residues. With 3 bases removed from V and 1 base from J, the gap between germline ends came to 12 bases. The CDR3 DNA reads as TGTGCCAGCAGTTTCCCTGGACCGAAGAACACTGAAGCTTTCTTT. Protein sequence: CASSFPGPKNTEAFF.

The chain joins TRBV7-9 to TRBJ2-5, with unresolved D. In germline, CDR1 is SEHNR, CDR2 FQNEAQ (reference sequence). Trimming stripped 5 bases from V and 1 base from J, with 11 bases between. The CDR3 loop spans 14 amino acids. For the CDR3, the DNA is TGTGCCAGCAGCCCTCCGGACGGCCAAGAGACCCAGTACTTC. It yields the protein CASSPPDGQETQYF.

The rearrangement links TRBV3-1 to TRBJ2-3; TRBD2 aligns across 14 bases. CDR1 is LGHDT, CDR2 YNNKEL, per germline (reference sequence). CDR3 length: 16 amino acids. The junction had 7 bases not matched to a gene; V was cut back by 7 bases and J by 4 bases. CDR3 bases: TGTGCCAGCACCCAGGGGGGACTAGCGGGAGCAGATACGCAGTATTTT. Translated, it gives CASTQGGLAGADTQYF.

The chain combines TRBV5-1 with TRBJ2-5; the D call may be TRBD1 or TRBD2 (5 bases each). Germline loops: CDR1 SGHRS, CDR2 YFSETQ. This CDR3 comprises 13 residues. V lost 4 bases and J lost 5, with 12 bases in between. CDR3: CASSPGPPETQYF. DNA for the CDR3: TGCGCCAGCAGCCCGGGACCGCCGGAGACCCAGTACTTC.